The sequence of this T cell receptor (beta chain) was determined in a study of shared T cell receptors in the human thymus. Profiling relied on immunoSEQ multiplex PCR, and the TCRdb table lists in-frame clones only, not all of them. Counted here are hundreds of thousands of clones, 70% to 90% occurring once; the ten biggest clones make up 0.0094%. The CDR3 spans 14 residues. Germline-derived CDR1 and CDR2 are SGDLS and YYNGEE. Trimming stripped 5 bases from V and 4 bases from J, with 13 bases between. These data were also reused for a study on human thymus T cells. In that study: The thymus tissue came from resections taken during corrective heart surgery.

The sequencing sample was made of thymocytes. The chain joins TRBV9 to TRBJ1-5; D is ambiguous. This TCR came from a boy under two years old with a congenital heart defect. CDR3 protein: CASSAEGVNQPQHF. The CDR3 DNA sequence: TGTGCCAGCAGTGCCGAGGGAGTTAATCAGCCCCAGCATTTT. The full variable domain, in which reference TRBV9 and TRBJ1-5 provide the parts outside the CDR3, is DSGVTQTPKHLITATGQRVTLRCSPRSGDLSVYWYQQSLDQGLQFLIQYYNGEERAKGNILERFSAQQFPDLHSELNLSSLELGDSALYFCASSAEGVNQPQHFGDGTRLSIL.